This paragraph reports one T cell receptor (beta chain). The use of a sample-barcoded 5' primer and a J-beta primer mix characterized a second PCR of roughly 6 to 11 cycles. Via MiXCR, TCRdb re-called the 5' RACE reads, giving one row per CDR3 protein. The repertoire has approximately 680,000 distinct CDR3 sequences, less than 40% of them found once; the top ten carry 15%. The CDR3 has 14 amino acids. V lost 2 bases and J 5 bases, leaving 12 bases between the germline ends. CDR1 and CDR2 from the germline V gene are LGHNT and FRNRAP. This entry comes from a study of blood T cells in healthy people across ages.

The chain uses TRBV12-5 and TRBJ2-5, with D maybe TRBD1 (6 bases). The origin of this receptor is a woman of 80 years or more in good health. The sample comprised blood. The CDR3 spells CASGLSGAWETQYF. DNA of the CDR3: TGTGCTAGTGGTTTGTCAGGGGCATGGGAGACCCAGTACTTC.